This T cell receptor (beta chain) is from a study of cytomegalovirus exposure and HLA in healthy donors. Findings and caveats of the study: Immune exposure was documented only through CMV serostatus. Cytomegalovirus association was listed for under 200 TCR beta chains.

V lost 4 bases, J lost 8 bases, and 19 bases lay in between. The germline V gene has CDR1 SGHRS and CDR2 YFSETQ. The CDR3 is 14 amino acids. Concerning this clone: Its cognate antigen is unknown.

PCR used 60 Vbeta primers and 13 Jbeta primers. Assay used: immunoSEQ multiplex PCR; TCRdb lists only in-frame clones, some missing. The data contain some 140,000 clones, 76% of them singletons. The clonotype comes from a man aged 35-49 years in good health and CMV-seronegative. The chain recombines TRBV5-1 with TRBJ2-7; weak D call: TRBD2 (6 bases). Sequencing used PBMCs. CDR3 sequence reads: CASSRGTFGDQQYF. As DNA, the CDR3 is TGCGCCAGCAGCCGGGGGACTTTTGGAGACCAGCAGTACTTC.